This T cell receptor beta chain was sequenced for a study of T cell responses to AZD1222 COVID-19 vaccine. Overall study results and limits: Among the donors, most were white British and more were female, and clonal diversity was possibly underestimated. With dominance at 160-218 and 743-854, vaccine-associated CD4 TCRs spanned spike. When two AZD1222 doses had been given, Spike-specific TCR breadth and depth rose. Unmutated variant regions are reportedly the target of nearly half of TCRs that are spike-specific.

Concerning this clone itself: Its specificity is unknown.

Data came from immunoSEQ multiplex PCR; TCRdb stores just in-frame clones and leaves some out. The sample yields 95,000 to 150,000 clones, about 93% seen once. The ends were cut back, 9 bases at V and 0 bases at J, with 5 bases in the middle. Germline lookup yields CDR1 SNHLY and CDR2 FYNNEI. The CDR3 totals 12 residues. This TCR came from an adult who received the AZD1222 COVID-19 vaccine. The sequences come from peripheral blood, collected 28 days after the second AZD1222 dose. The chain combines TRBV2 with TRBJ1-4; D remains unclear. CDR3 bases: TGTGCCAGTTCAGCAACTAATGAAAAACTGTTTTTT. It yields the protein CASSATNEKLFF. The whole variable domain, filled in from reference TRBV2 and TRBJ1-4, reads EPEVTQTPSHQVTQMGQEVILRCVPISNHLYFYWYRQILGQKVEFLVSFYNNEISEKSEIFDDQFSVERPDGSNFTLKIRSTKLEDSAMYFCASSATNEKLFFGSGTQLSVL.